This TCR beta chain was identified in a study of blood T cell repertoires in COVID-19. TCRdb's table, derived via immunoSEQ multiplex PCR, lists solely in-frame clones and lacks some. The sample records about 150,000 clones, roughly 86% being singletons. Per germline, CDR1 SNHLY and CDR2 FYNNEI. J lost 3 bases, V lost 2 bases, and 7 bases had no gene match. The CDR3 runs to 16 residues. This clone was found once. What was sequenced was PBMCs or T cells enriched from blood (not recorded which). This receptor was taken from a woman in her fifties or sixties with acute COVID-19. This rearrangement joins TRBV2 to TRBJ2-1; 7 nucleotides agree with TRBD2. This CDR3 is CASSERGTMNYNEQFF. CDR3 DNA sequence: TGTGCCAGCAGTGAACGTGGGACTATGAACTACAATGAGCAGTTCTTC.